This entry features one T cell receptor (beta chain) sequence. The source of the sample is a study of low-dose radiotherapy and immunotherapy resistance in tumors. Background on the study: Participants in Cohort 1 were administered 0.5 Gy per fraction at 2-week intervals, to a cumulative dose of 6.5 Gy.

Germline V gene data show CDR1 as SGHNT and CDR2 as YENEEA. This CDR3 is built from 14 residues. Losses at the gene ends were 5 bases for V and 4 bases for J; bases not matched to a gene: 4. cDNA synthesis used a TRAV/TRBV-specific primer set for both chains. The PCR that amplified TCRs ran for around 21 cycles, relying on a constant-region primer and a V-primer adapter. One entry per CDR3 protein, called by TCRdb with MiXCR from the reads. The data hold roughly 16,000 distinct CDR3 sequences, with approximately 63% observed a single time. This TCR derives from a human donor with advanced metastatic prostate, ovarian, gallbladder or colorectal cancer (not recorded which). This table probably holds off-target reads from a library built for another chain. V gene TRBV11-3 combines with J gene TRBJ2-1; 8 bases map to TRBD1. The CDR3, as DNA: TGTGCCAGCAGCCCCCGACAGGGGTACAATGAGCAGTTCTTC. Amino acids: CASSPRQGYNEQFF.